This entry lists 17 T cell receptor beta chains sequenced from one sample in a study of shared clonotypes between healthy human individuals (dated by TCRdb to between 2020 and 2021). The method was the immunoSEQ multiplex PCR assay. The table was pulled from immuneACCESS by TCRdb, which kept in-frame rearrangements only. Such tables lose some clones; where checked, under half of the loss comes from unresolved V genes, and the rest has no known cause. This sample is represented by about 2,500,000 clones; approximately 90% of them were singletons. Over 0.12% of the sample lies in the top ten. The sequencing input was naive CD4+ T cells sorted from blood. In the paper's terms, the cell subset or site label means: CD45RA+ positively selected. The receptors were sampled from a man aged 18 to 30 in good health.

V and J are TRBV7-3 and TRBJ2-6; 7 nucleotides match TRBD2. The CDR3 contains 15 residues. Germline values: CDR1 SGHTA, CDR2 FQGTGA. After removal of 2 bases from V and 2 bases from J, the junction contained 0 bases not matched to a gene. Written as DNA, the CDR3 is TGTGCCAGCAGCTTAGGACTAGCTGGGGCCAACGTCCTGACTTTC. The encoded protein is CASSLGLAGANVLTF.

This chain connects TRBV28 to TRBJ2-2; the D gene is possibly TRBD1 (5 bases). The CDR3 is made up of 16 amino acids. Germline V gene lookup returns CDR1 MDHEN and CDR2 SYDVKM. V lost 2 bases and J lost 4, with 14 bases in between. CDR3 coding DNA: TGTGCCAGCAGTTTACAGGCCAGGGCGCCCACCGGGGAGCTGTTTTTT. It codes for CASSLQARAPTGELFF.

The chain combines TRBV5-6 with TRBJ1-1, with D maybe TRBD1 (5 bases). V was trimmed by 2 bases and J by 2 bases, leaving 13 bases between them. The CDR3 contains 15 residues. Germline V gives CDR1 SGHDT, CDR2 YYEEEE. The CDR3 loop reads CASSFRGTPNTEAFF. Written as DNA, the CDR3 is TGTGCCAGCAGCTTTCGGGGGACCCCCAACACTGAAGCTTTCTTT. The full variable domain, in which reference TRBV5-6 and TRBJ1-1 provide the parts outside the CDR3, is DAGVTQSPTHLIKTRGQQVTLRCSPKSGHDTVSWYQQALGQGPQFIFQYYEEEERQRGNFPDRFSGHQFPNYSSELNVNALLLGDSALYLCASSFRGTPNTEAFFGQGTRLTVV.

This chain connects TRBV7-2 to TRBJ1-1; possibly TRBD1 for D (5 bases). CDR1 is SGHTA, CDR2 FQGNSA, per germline. CDR3 length: 16 residues. Deletions cut 1 base from V and 11 bases from J, with 23 bases between. Here the CDR3 reads CASSLDGLDWQGGAFF. CDR3 nucleotides: TGTGCCAGCAGCTTAGATGGTTTGGATTGGCAGGGTGGGGCTTTCTTT.

This clone was recorded once. J is TRBJ2-6 and V is TRBV15; D remains unclear. V lost 1 base to trimming and J lost 0 bases, with 13 bases between them. Germline CDR1 is LNHNV and CDR2 is YYDKDF (reference sequence). CDR3 size: 18 residues. Here the CDR3 reads CATSRGDTFSSGANVLTF. The CDR3 region has the DNA TGTGCCACCAGCAGAGGGGATACCTTCAGCTCTGGGGCCAACGTCCTGACTTTC.

For this clone: The same CDR3 also results from other DNA sequences found in this sample. The V gene is TRBV5-1, the J gene TRBJ2-2; either TRBD1 or TRBD2 may fit D (5 bases each). The V and J ends lost 5 bases and 2 bases respectively, with 13 bases between them. This CDR3 has 15 amino acids. In germline, CDR1 is SGHRS, CDR2 YFSETQ. The CDR3 spells CASSLPGANTGELFF. CDR3 nucleotides: TGCGCCAGCAGTTTACCCGGGGCCAACACCGGGGAGCTGTTTTTT.

The V call is TRBV14, the J call TRBJ1-2; maybe TRBD1 (6 bases). Germline values: CDR1 SGHDN, CDR2 FVKESK. The CDR3 is 13 amino acids. Trimming pared 3 bases from V and 6 bases from J, leaving 11 bases between. In DNA, the CDR3 is TGTGCCAGCAGCCAGTGGCAGGGGAATGGCTACACCTTC. Protein: CASSQWQGNGYTF.

This clone was seen just once. The CDR3 DNA reads as TGTGCCAGCAGCTACCCAAACGGACTCGAAGCTTTCTTT. Translation: CASSYPNGLEAFF. The chain combines TRBV7-9 with TRBJ1-1; D gene uncertain. The CDR3 contains 13 residues. V lost 4 bases and J lost 8, with 14 bases in between. CDR1 is SEHNR, CDR2 FQNEAQ, per germline (reference sequence).

Concerning this clone: The sample holds other DNA sequences that translate to the same CDR3. The chain employs TRBV2 and TRBJ2-7; 8 nucleotides align to TRBD1. V gave up 6 bases and J gave up 3 bases; unmatched junction bases: 4. Germline V lookup: CDR1 SNHLY, CDR2 FYNNEI. The CDR3 runs 13 residues. CDR3 DNA sequence: TGTGCCAGCAGCGGACAGGGTGGCTACGAGCAGTACTTC. As protein: CASSGQGGYEQYF.

The J gene is TRBJ2-7, the V gene TRBV10-2, with D possibly being TRBD1 (5 bases). Germline CDR1 WSHSY, CDR2 SAAADI. The germline V and J ends were trimmed by 6 bases and 2 bases, with 14 bases remaining between them. CDR3 length equals 14 residues. The CDR3 DNA follows: TGCGCCAGCAGGGACCAAGGGGTTACCTACGAGCAGTACTTC. Protein: CASRDQGVTYEQYF.

Only a few counts were recorded for this clone. This chain uses TRBV14 with TRBJ1-1, with D uncertain. Trimming removed 5 bases from V and 1 base from J, with 11 bases in between. Germline assignment: CDR1 SGHDN and CDR2 FVKESK. This CDR3 comprises 14 residues. The CDR3 nucleotides read TGTGCCAGCAGCAGCCACCGGGCGAACACTGAAGCTTTCTTT. Its translation: CASSSHRANTEAFF.

This chain links TRBV10-3 with TRBJ2-3; unclear D gene. Between the trimmed V and J ends, which lost 2 bases and 3 bases, there was a span of 6 bases. CDR1 ENHRY and CDR2 SYGVKD come from the germline V gene. The CDR3 spans 13 residues. CDR3 DNA: TGTGCCATCAGTGAGGCAGCAACAGATACGCAGTATTTT. Its protein is CAISEAATDTQYF.

The chain combines TRBV19 with TRBJ2-2, with D unclear. Germline values: CDR1 LNHDA, CDR2 SQIVND (reference sequence). CDR3 length equals 16 residues. With 2 bases removed from V and 0 bases from J, the gap between germline ends came to 10 bases. CDR3 sequence: CASSIQLLANTGELFF. The CDR3 DNA is TGTGCCAGTAGTATACAACTACTCGCGAACACCGGGGAGCTGTTTTTT.

J is TRBJ1-5 and V is TRBV10-2; D unclear. Trimming removed 4 bases from V and 2 bases from J, with 9 bases in between. The CDR3 loop spans 14 amino acids. CDR1 and CDR2 from the germline V gene are WSHSY and SAAADI. CDR3 loop: CASSAAGGNQPQHF. The DNA for the CDR3 is TGCGCCAGCAGTGCCGCGGGTGGCAATCAGCCCCAGCATTTT.

In its sample, this clone was seen once. The chain combines TRBV9 with TRBJ1-3, with a tentative D call TRBD1 (6 bases). The CDR3 covers 16 residues. Trimming removed 3 bases from V and 0 bases from J, with 13 bases in between. Germline V gene sequence: CDR1 SGDLS, CDR2 YYNGEE. The CDR3 DNA reads as TGTGCCAGCAGCGCGGACATGGGGGCCTCTGGAAACACCATATATTTT. Translated: CASSADMGASGNTIYF.

J is TRBJ2-1 and V is TRBV19; D is uncertain. The length of the CDR3 is 16 residues. Germline values: CDR1 LNHDA, CDR2 SQIVND (reference sequence). Trimming took 5 bases from V and 1 from J, leaving 15 bases between them. The CDR3 region has the DNA TGTGCCAGTAGTCGCCGGACGGGTACTTCCTACAATGAGCAGTTCTTC. This gives the protein CASSRRTGTSYNEQFF.

The genes are TRBV18 and TRBJ2-7; D perhaps matches TRBD1 (5 bases). V lost 3 bases and J lost 5, with 14 bases in between. CDR1 and CDR2 from the germline V gene are KGHSH and LQKENI. The CDR3 spans 14 residues. CDR3 in amino acids: CASSPRDSPHEQYF. CDR3 nucleotide sequence: TGTGCCAGCTCACCCAGGGATTCCCCTCACGAGCAGTACTTC.